This paragraph reports one TCR beta chain. The data were produced by immunoSEQ multiplex PCR, yet TCRdb's version contains in-frame clones alone and is incomplete. The sample lists tens of thousands of clones, roughly 90% seen once, with approximately 2.4% in the top ten. The record originates from a study of T cell clones after liver transplantation. V dropped 4 bases and J dropped 4 bases, with 12 bases sitting between them. Germline V gene lookup returns CDR1 SGHRS and CDR2 YFSETQ. This CDR3 spans 14 amino acids. The sample in question was CD4+ T cells from blood, obtained before liver transplant. The clonotype comes from a human donor who received a liver transplant. J is TRBJ1-3 and V is TRBV5-1; D might be TRBD1 (6 bases). CDR3 amino acids: CASSIGQTGNTIYF. The CDR3 DNA reads as TGCGCCAGCAGCATCGGACAGACCGGAAACACCATATATTTT.